This T cell receptor (beta chain) was documented in a study of spatial heterogeneity in lung cancer. Study-wide findings and caveats: Mutation counts in tumors were tracked by counts of expanded intratumoral alpha and beta TCRs. Quantities of ubiquitous and regional expanded TCRs paralleled ubiquitous and regional nonsynonymous mutations, respectively. Tumor T cell coverage was estimated at 6% to 7% for alpha and more than 11% for beta chains.

The time point here: sample taken at primary tumor resection. 55 to 80 TRACERx patients with early, untreated non-small cell lung cancer donated samples. Whole RNA, which was extracted from tumor, nontumor lung tissue or frozen PBMC, was sequenced without any cell sorting. This clonotype has more than one count but fewer than ten. Its antigen remains unknown. The germline V gene has CDR1 WSHSY and CDR2 SAAADI. V lost 4 bases and J lost 4, with 11 bases in between. This CDR3 contains 14 residues. Via MiXCR, TCRdb re-called the 5' RACE reads, giving one row per CDR3 protein. Counted here are 9,000 to 13,000 distinct CDR3 sequences, about 13% occurring once; the ten biggest clones make up roughly 38%.

The sequence was collected from a male donor with early-stage non-small cell lung cancer. The V gene is TRBV10-2, the J gene TRBJ1-5; D gene unclear. This specimen was lung tumor tissue, taken at surgery. CDR3 nucleotide sequence: TGCGCCAGCAGTGCCTCAACAGTGAATCAGCCCCAGCATTTT. Amino acids: CASSASTVNQPQHF.